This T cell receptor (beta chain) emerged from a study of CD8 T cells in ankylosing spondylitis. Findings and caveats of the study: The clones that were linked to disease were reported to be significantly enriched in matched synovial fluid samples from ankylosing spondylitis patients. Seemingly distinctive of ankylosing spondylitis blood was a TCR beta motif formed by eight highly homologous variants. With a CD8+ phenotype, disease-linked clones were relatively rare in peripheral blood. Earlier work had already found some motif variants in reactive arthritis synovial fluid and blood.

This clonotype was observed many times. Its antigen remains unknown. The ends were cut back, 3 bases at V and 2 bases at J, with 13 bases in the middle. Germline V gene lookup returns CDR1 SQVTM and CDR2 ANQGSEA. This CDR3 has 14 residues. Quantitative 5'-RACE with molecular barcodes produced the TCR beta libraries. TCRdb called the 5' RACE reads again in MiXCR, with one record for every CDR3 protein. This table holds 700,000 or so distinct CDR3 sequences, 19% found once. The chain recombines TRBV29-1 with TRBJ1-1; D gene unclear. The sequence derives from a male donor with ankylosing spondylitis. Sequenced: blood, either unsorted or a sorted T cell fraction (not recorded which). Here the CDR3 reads CSVDRPPLNTEAFF. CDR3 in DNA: TGCAGCGTTGACAGGCCGCCTCTCAACACTGAAGCTTTCTTT.